This is a list of T cell receptor beta chains from one sample in a study of shared clonotypes between healthy human individuals. Some clones are missing from TCRdb's copy, which holds only in-frame ones; the method was immunoSEQ multiplex PCR. This table holds roughly 2,500,000 clones, over 85% found once. The sequenced material came from naive CD4+ T cells from PBMCs. These receptors all come from a young man in good health. Some clones in this sample may be carry-over from other donors' samples. Both conserved end residues are part of each CDR3. D genes are given only for firm matches. Not every row has a clone size; where given, it reads once, few, many or a size class.

.	TRBJ1-5	TRBV30	.	TGTGCCTGGAGTGCAGATAGCAATCAGCCCCAGCATTTT	CAWSADSNQPQHF
.	TRBJ1-2	TRBV6-1	.	TGTGCCAGCAGTGCGGGGGGCGGCTACACCTTC	CASSAGGGYTF
.	TRBJ1-1	TRBV30	.	TGTGCCTGGAGTGTAGTAGGGAACACTGAAGCTTTCTTT	CAWSVVGNTEAFF
.	TRBJ2-3	TRBV7-6	TRBD1	TGTGCCAGCAGCCAAGGACAGGGCTCGGTGTTTTTGTATGGTACGCAGTATTTT	CASSQGQGSVFLYGTQYF
.	TRBJ2-1	TRBV7-2	.	TGTGCCAGCAGGAGGGGGGTTTGGTCCCCGGTGGTTGAGCAGTTCTTC	CASRRGVWSPVVEQFF
once	TRBJ2-3	TRBV9	TRBD2	TGTGCCAGCAGCGCCGGACTAGCCCCAGACGGGGATACGCAGTATTTT	CASSAGLAPDGDTQYF
.	TRBJ2-7	TRBV30	TRBD1	TGTGCCTGGAGTGTAGGGACAGGGCGCGAGCAGTACTTC	CAWSVGTGREQYF
.	TRBJ2-7	TRBV4-1	.	TGCGCCAGCAGCCCTACCCCCGGGCGAAGCTCCTACGAGCAGTACTTC	CASSPTPGRSSYEQYF
.	TRBJ2-7	TRBV6-5	.	TGTGCCAGCAGCCGCGACAGGCGACCCTCCTACGAGCAGTACTTC	CASSRDRRPSYEQYF
.	TRBJ1-2	TRBV4-1	TRBD1	TGCGCCAGCAGCCAAGCTCGGGGACAGGGAAACTATGGCTACACCTTC	CASSQARGQGNYGYTF
.	TRBJ2-7	TRBV7-2	.	TGTGCCAGCAGCTTAGTGGCAGTACGCGAGCAGTACTTC	CASSLVAVREQYF
once	TRBJ2-2	TRBV5-1	TRBD2	TGCGCCAGCAGCTCTAGCGGGAGGATGGACACCGGGGAGCTGTTTTTT	CASSSSGRMDTGELFF
.	TRBJ1-4	TRBV30	.	TGTGCCTGGAGGTCAGGGATAGAAAAACTGTTTTTT	CAWRSGIEKLFF
.	TRBJ1-5	TRBV19	.	TGTGCCAGTAGTATAGAAGACAATCAGCCCCAGCATTTT	CASSIEDNQPQHF
.	TRBJ1-1	TRBV5-8	TRBD1	TGTGCCAGCAGCCACGGACAGGGCTGGTTGAACACTGAAGCTTTCTTT	CASSHGQGWLNTEAFF
.	TRBJ2-1	TRBV5-6	TRBD2	TGTGCCAGCAGTTATAGCGGGACCTCCTACAATGAGCAGTTCTTC	CASSYSGTSYNEQFF
.	TRBJ2-3	TRBV5-1	.	TGCGCCAGCAGCTTGTTCGGAGGTCAAGGGGCAGATACGCAGTATTTT	CASSLFGGQGADTQYF
.	TRBJ1-1	TRBV7-2	.	TGTGCCAGCAGCCCGGTGGGGGGGGCTACTGAAGCTTTCTTT	CASSPVGGATEAFF
.	TRBJ2-1	TRBV9	TRBD1	TGTGCCAGCAGTCAGGACAGGGTACCCAATGAGCAGTTCTTC	CASSQDRVPNEQFF
.	TRBJ2-5	TRBV7-2	.	TGTGCCAGCACCTTAATGGCCAGGCAAGAGACCCAGTACTTC	CASTLMARQETQYF
.	TRBJ2-4	TRBV6-5	.	TGTGCCAGCAGGGACAGTGTAGCCAAAAACATTCAGTACTTC	CASRDSVAKNIQYF
.	TRBJ2-5	TRBV6-6	.	TGTGCCAGCAGCCCCAGTGTTAGTTTCCAGTACTTC	CASSPSVSFQYF
.	TRBJ1-1	TRBV28	.	TGTGCCAGCAGTTTAAGTGGGAACACTGAAGCTTTCTTT	CASSLSGNTEAFF
.	TRBJ2-7	TRBV4-2	.	TGTGCCAGCAGCCAAGAATCCCTAGTTTACGAGCAGTACTTC	CASSQESLVYEQYF
.	TRBJ2-2	TRBV7-2	.	TGTGCCAGCAGCTTAGCTGTGGGCACCGGGGAGCTGTTTTTT	CASSLAVGTGELFF
.	TRBJ2-2	TRBV10-3	.	TGTGCCATCAGTGGGACAGTCGGGCTGTTTTTT	CAISGTVGLFF
.	TRBJ2-5	TRBV7-2	.	TGTGCCAGCAGCTTAGCGGGAGGCAAAGAGACCCAGTACTTC	CASSLAGGKETQYF
once	TRBJ2-1	TRBV27	.	TGTGCCAGCAGTTTACGGTCCAAAAGCTCCTACAATGAGCAGTTCTTC	CASSLRSKSSYNEQFF